Below are 20 T cell receptor beta chains sequenced from a single sample in a study of human CD8 memory T cell subsets. TCR beta was sequenced from UMI-tagged 5' RACE libraries. For each CDR3 protein, TCRdb gives one entry from its re-call of the 5' RACE reads, without DNA. This sample contains a few thousand distinct CDR3 sequences. What was sequenced was CD8+ effector memory T cells (TEM) sorted from PBMCs. Subset reported: effector memory CD8 T cells, CCR7- CD45RO+ CD95+. Receptor source: a human donor in good health.

The chain uses TRBV7-9 and TRBJ2-1; TCRdb indicates TRBD1, and absent DNA this call remains unverified. The CDR3 totals 15 residues. Germline V gene lookup returns CDR1 SEHNR and CDR2 FQNEAQ (reference sequence). CDR3 sequence reads: CASSPPGTEYNEQFF.

The chain couples TRBV28 to TRBJ1-4; the TCRdb D gene call, TRBD1, has no DNA to confirm it. The germline CDR1 and CDR2 sequences are MDHEN and SYDVKM. The CDR3 contains 14 residues. This chain's CDR3 is CASSGGLANEKLFF.

This clonotype is called medium-sized based on its frequency. The V gene is TRBV5-6, the J gene TRBJ2-7; the D gene TCRdb calls, TRBD1, cannot be checked with no DNA. The CDR3 has 17 residues. Germline CDR1 reads SGHDT; CDR2 reads YYEEEE. The CDR3: CASSQELPTGLSYEQYF.

The rearrangement joins TRBV7-8 to TRBJ2-5; the D call from TCRdb, TRBD2, cannot be confirmed without DNA. CDR3 size: 17 residues. Looked up from germline, CDR1 is SGHVS and CDR2 is FQNEAQ. The CDR3 here is CASSLASSGGAEETQYF.

This chain uses TRBV19 with TRBJ1-4. The germline V gene has CDR1 LNHDA and CDR2 SQIVND (reference sequence). CDR3 size: 14 residues. The CDR3 protein is CASSEWIRNEKLFF.

In terms of frequency, this clonotype is medium-sized. This chain joins TRBV27 and TRBJ1-1; TCRdb names TRBD1, which stays unverified in the absence of DNA. CDR1 and CDR2 from the germline V gene are MNHEY and SMNVEV (reference sequence). This CDR3 contains 18 residues. CDR3 region: CASSLKASGQGGNTEAFF.

The chain links TRBV7-9 to TRBJ1-2; checking the TCRdb D call of TRBD1 is not possible without DNA. CDR1 is SEHNR, CDR2 FQNEAQ, per germline (reference sequence). The CDR3 has 14 amino acids. The CDR3 is CASSPGSGIDGYTF.

The chain carries TRBV20-1 and TRBJ2-7; TCRdb picks TRBD1, but there is no DNA to check that call. The CDR3 sequence is 14 residues long. Germline CDR1 reads DFQATT; CDR2 reads SNEGSKA (reference sequence). This CDR3 reads CSARDSGGLYEQYF.

In terms of frequency, this clonotype is medium-sized. The gene calls are TRBV20-1 and TRBJ2-1; TCRdb names TRBD1, which stays unverified in the absence of DNA. This CDR3 contains 16 residues. Germline V gene lookup returns CDR1 DFQATT and CDR2 SNEGSKA (reference sequence). The CDR3 reads CSARDVSGGESNEQFF.

V usage is TRBV28 and J usage is TRBJ2-7; TCRdb gives TRBD2 as the D gene, but with no DNA this cannot be confirmed. The CDR3 covers 17 residues. The germline V gene encodes CDR1 MDHEN and CDR2 SYDVKM. The CDR3 region is CASSFSTSGGQTYEQYF.

The chain uses TRBV7-2 and TRBJ2-5; the TCRdb call, TRBD1, lacks DNA for checking. This CDR3 region has 15 residues. In germline, CDR1 is SGHTA, CDR2 FQGNSA. CDR3 sequence: CASSLTLDGQETQYF.

The chain has TRBV20-1 and TRBJ2-7; no DNA is available, so the TRBD1 call from TCRdb remains unchecked. The germline CDR1 and CDR2 sequences are DFQATT and SNEGSKA (reference sequence). The CDR3 runs to 14 residues. The CDR3 sequence: CSARSNRGGYEQYF.

J is TRBJ2-7 and V is TRBV20-1. Germline V gives CDR1 DFQATT, CDR2 SNEGSKA (reference sequence). The CDR3 consists of 13 residues. The CDR3 protein is CSARDDVYYEQYF.

The chain links TRBV7-9 to TRBJ2-5; there is no DNA to check the TCRdb D call of TRBD2. Germline values: CDR1 SEHNR, CDR2 FQNEAQ (reference sequence). The CDR3 runs 14 residues. CDR3 amino acids: CASSEGYSQETQYF.

The chain uses TRBV28 and TRBJ1-5; TCRdb picks TRBD1, but there is no DNA to check that call. The CDR3 extends over 13 amino acids. Per germline, CDR1 MDHEN and CDR2 SYDVKM. The CDR3 sequence: CASSLGLTQPQHF. The complete variable domain, with remaining parts taken from reference TRBV28 and TRBJ1-5, reads DVKVTQSSRYLVKRTGEKVFLECVQDMDHENMFWYRQDPGLGLRLIYFSYDVKMKEKGDIPEGYSVSREKKERFSLILESASTNQTSMYLCASSLGLTQPQHFGDGTRLSIL.

This clonotype ranks as medium-sized in terms of frequency. The chain uses TRBV6-2 or TRBV6-3 and TRBJ2-1. Germline assignment: CDR1 MNHEY and CDR2 SVGEGT. The CDR3 has 13 residues. CDR3 region: CASSSLLYNEQFF.

The V gene is TRBV6-6, the J gene TRBJ2-7; TCRdb's D call, TRBD2, is unchecked because there is no DNA. From germline, CDR1 is MNHNY and CDR2 SVGAGI (reference sequence). The CDR3 has 15 residues. CDR3 protein: CASSYSGSGSYEQYF.

The rearrangement links TRBV5-6 to TRBJ2-3; TCRdb lists TRBD2, though no DNA is available to test this call. CDR1 and CDR2 from the germline V gene are SGHDT and YYEEEE. CDR3 length: 14 residues. The CDR3 spells CASSLLSWTGGSDF.

This clonotype is deemed medium-sized (0.01 to 0.1%) by its frequency. This chain links TRBV7-2 with TRBJ2-7. The CDR3 is 16 amino acids. Germline assignment: CDR1 SGHTA and CDR2 FQGNSA. The CDR3 sequence: CASSLEWQGSSYEQYF.

The chain is built from TRBV6-5 and TRBJ2-3. From germline, CDR1 is MNHEY and CDR2 SVGAGI. The CDR3 extends over 16 amino acids. This CDR3 is CASSYSTGEEWDTQYF.